This TCR beta chain is drawn from a study of technical replicates of blood from a few donors. In germline, CDR1 is SGHDT, CDR2 YYEEEE. V lost 7 bases and J 10 bases, leaving 21 bases between the germline ends. The CDR3 is made up of 14 amino acids. Using immunoSEQ multiplex PCR, the repertoire was profiled, and TCRdb retains in-frame clones only, with some absent. The table lists tens of thousands of clones, 90% to 95% of them singletons. V and J are TRBV5-6 and TRBJ2-1; possibly TRBD2 for D (7 bases). The sequencing input was PBMCs. The receptor was isolated from a human donor in good health. Some clones in this sample may be carry-over from other donors' samples. The CDR3 loop is CASLRGGGRGEQFF. In nucleotides, the CDR3 is TGTGCCAGCTTGCGGGGCGGGGGAAGGGGGGAGCAGTTCTTC.